This TCR beta chain was found in a study of CD8 T cells in ankylosing spondylitis. Study conclusions and caveats: Existing reports had already noted some motif variants in reactive arthritis synovial fluid and blood. Relatively rare in peripheral blood, disease-linked clones were also CD8+. Characteristic of ankylosing spondylitis blood, it appeared, was a TCR beta motif comprising eight highly homologous variants.

The CDR3 extends over 14 amino acids. V was cut by 0 bases and J by 5 bases, with 8 bases left in between. CDR1 SGHTA and CDR2 FQGTGA come from the germline V gene. Each TCR beta library was made by quantitative 5'-RACE that incorporated molecular barcodes. TCRdb processed the 5' RACE reads anew with MiXCR; each CDR3 protein has one entry. The profile shows almost 400,000 distinct CDR3 sequences, approximately 20% of them singletons. This clonotype occurred a few times. Its antigen is unknown. Source material: blood, either unsorted or a sorted T cell fraction (not recorded which). J is TRBJ2-1 and V is TRBV7-3; a possible D gene is TRBD2 (6 bases). The clonotype originates from a male donor with ankylosing spondylitis. The CDR3 protein is CASSLTGGHNEQFF. The CDR3 DNA follows: TGTGCCAGCAGCTTAACGGGAGGCCACAATGAGCAGTTCTTC.